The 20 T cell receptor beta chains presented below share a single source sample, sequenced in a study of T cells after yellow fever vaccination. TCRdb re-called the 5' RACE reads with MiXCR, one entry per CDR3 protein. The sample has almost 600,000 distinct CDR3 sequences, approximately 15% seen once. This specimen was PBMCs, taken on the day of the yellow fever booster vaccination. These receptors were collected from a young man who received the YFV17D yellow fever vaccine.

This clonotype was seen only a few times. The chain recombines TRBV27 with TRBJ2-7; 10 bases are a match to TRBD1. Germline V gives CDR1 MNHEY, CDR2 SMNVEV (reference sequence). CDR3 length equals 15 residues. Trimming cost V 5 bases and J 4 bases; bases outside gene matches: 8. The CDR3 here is CASSKIRDRGYEQYF. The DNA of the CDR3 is TGTGCCAGCAGTAAAATCCGGGACAGGGGTTACGAGCAGTACTTC.

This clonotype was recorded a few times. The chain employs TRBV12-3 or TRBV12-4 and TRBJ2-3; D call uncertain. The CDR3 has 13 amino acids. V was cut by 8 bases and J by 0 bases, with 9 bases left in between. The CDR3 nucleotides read TGTGCCAGCCAACATACTAGCACAGATACGCAGTATTTT. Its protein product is CASQHTSTDTQYF.

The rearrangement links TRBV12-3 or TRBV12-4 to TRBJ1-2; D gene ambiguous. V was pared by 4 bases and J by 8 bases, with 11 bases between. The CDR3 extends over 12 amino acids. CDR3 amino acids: CASSSMVWGYTF. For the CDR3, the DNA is TGTGCCAGCAGTTCGATGGTCTGGGGCTACACCTTC.

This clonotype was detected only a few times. CDR3 residues: CASSPSTRNTGELFF. The CDR3 DNA sequence: TGTGCCAGCAGTCCCTCGACGCGGAACACCGGGGAGCTGTTTTTT. This rearrangement joins TRBV28 to TRBJ2-2; the D is unclear. The CDR3 is made up of 15 amino acids. The V end lost 5 bases, the J end lost 1 base, and 11 bases lay between the germline ends. Germline CDR1 MDHEN, CDR2 SYDVKM.

CDR3 sequence (DNA): TGCAGTGCTAGAGATCTGTTGGCTAGCGGGTCAACCGGGGAGCTGTTTTTT. Translated: CSARDLLASGSTGELFF. The chain uses TRBV20-1 and TRBJ2-2; TRBD2 matches 8 bases. The V gene end was trimmed by 0 bases and the J gene end by 5 bases; junction bases not matched to a gene: 11. Germline values: CDR1 DFQATT, CDR2 SNEGSKA (reference sequence). The CDR3 loop spans 17 amino acids.

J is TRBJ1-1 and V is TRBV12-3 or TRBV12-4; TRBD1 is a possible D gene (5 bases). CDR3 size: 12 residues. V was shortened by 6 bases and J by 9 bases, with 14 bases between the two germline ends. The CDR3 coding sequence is TGTGCCAGCAGGGGTAGGGGCAGGAAAGCTTTCTTT. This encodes CASRGRGRKAFF.

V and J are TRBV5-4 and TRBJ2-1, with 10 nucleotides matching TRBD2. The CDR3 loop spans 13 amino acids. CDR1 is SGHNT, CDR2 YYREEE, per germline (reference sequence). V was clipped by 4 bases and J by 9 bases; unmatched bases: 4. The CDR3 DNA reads TGTGCCAGCAGCAACGAGCGGGAGGGTGAGCAGTTCTTC. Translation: CASSNEREGEQFF.

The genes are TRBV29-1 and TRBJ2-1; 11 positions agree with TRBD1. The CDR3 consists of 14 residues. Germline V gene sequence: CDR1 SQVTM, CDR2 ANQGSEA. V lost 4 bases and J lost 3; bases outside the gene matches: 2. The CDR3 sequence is CSVGGTGGYNEQFF. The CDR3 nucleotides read TGCAGCGTTGGAGGGACAGGGGGCTACAATGAGCAGTTCTTC.

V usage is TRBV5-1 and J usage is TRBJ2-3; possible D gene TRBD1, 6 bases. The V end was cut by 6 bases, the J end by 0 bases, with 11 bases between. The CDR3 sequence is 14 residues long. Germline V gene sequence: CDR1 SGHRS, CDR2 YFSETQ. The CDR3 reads CASTSRGSTDTQYF. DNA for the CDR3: TGCGCCAGCACGTCCAGGGGAAGCACAGATACGCAGTATTTT.

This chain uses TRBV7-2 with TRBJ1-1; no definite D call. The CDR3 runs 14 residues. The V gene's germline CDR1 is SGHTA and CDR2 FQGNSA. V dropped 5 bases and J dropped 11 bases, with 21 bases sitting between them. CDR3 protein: CASSRISQGQRAFF. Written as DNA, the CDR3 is TGTGCCAGCAGCCGTATATCGCAAGGGCAGAGGGCTTTCTTT.

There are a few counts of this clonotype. The CDR3 protein is CASSLTPWTSGRSTDTQYF. CDR3 DNA: TGTGCCAGCAGCCTGACACCCTGGACTAGCGGGAGGTCCACAGATACGCAGTATTTT. V and J are TRBV11-2 and TRBJ2-3; 14 nucleotides line up with TRBD2. The CDR3 spans 19 residues. V was pared by 5 bases and J by 2 bases, with 12 bases of the junction left unmatched. Germline V gene data show CDR1 as SGHAT and CDR2 as FQNNGV.

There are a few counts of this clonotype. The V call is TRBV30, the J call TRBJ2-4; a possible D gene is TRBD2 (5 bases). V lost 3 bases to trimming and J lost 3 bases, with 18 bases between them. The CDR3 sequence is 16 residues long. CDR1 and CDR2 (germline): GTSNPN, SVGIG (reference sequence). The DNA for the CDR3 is TGTGCCTGGAGCCGCGGACTCGGCGTGGGCAAAAACATTCAGTACTTC. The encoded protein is CAWSRGLGVGKNIQYF.

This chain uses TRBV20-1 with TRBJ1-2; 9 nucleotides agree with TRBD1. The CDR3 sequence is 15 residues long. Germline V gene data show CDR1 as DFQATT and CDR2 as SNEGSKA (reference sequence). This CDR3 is CSPSRATGGEVGYTF. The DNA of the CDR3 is TGCAGCCCAAGCCGGGCAACAGGGGGCGAGGTTGGCTACACCTTC.

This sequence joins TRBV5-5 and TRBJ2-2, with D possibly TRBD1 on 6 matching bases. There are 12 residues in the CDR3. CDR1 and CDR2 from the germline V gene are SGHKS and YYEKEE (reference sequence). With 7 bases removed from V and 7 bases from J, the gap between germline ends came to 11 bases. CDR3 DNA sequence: TGTGCCAGCGCACAAGGGGGCGGGGAGCTGTTTTTT. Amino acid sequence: CASAQGGGELFF.

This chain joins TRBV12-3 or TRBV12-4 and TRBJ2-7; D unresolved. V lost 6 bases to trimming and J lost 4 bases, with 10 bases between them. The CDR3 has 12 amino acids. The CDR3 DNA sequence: TGTGCCAGCAGCCCCCGCCGTTACGAGCAGTACTTC. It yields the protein CASSPRRYEQYF.

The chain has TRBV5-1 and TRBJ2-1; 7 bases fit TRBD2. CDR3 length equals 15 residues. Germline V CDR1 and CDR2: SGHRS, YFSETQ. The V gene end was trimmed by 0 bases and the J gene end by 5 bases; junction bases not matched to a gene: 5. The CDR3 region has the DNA TGCGCCAGCAGCTTGGAGGCTAGCGGCCACAATGAGCAGTTCTTC. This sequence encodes CASSLEASGHNEQFF.

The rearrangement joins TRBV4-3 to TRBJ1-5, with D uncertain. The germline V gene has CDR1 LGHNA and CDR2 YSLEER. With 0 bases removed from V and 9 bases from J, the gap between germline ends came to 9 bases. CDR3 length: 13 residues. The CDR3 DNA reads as TGCGCCAGCAGCCAAGATACCAGCGCGCCCCAGCATTTT. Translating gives CASSQDTSAPQHF.

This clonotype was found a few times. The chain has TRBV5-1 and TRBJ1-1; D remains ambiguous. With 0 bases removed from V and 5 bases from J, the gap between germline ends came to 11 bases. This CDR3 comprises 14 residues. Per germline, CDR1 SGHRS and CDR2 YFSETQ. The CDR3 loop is CASSLGGERTEAFF. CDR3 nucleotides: TGCGCCAGCAGCTTGGGTGGGGAGAGAACTGAAGCTTTCTTT.

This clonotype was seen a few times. The DNA of the CDR3 is TGTGCCAGCAGCTTACAGGGAGGACGTTCACCCCTCCACTTT. Translation gives CASSLQGGRSPLHF. The chain couples TRBV7-2 to TRBJ1-6, with a weak D call TRBD1 (5 bases). CDR1 and CDR2 (germline): SGHTA, FQGNSA. V lost 2 bases and J lost 9, with 11 bases in between. CDR3 length: 14 amino acids.

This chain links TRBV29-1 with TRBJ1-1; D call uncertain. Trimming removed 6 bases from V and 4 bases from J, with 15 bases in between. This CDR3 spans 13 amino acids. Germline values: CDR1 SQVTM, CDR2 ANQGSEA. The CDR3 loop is CSVQHQRGTEAFF. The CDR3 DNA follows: TGCAGCGTCCAACATCAGAGAGGCACTGAAGCTTTCTTT.